This is a list of T cell receptor beta chains from one sample in a study of cytotoxic CD8 clonotypes in ibrutinib-treated CLL. The protocol was immunoSEQ multiplex PCR, while the TCRdb copy is restricted to in-frame clones and leaves out a portion. Here the sample spans approximately 200,000 clones, over 60% being singletons. The sequencing used PBMCs, collected after 24 months of ibrutinib treatment. The receptors come from a human donor with chronic lymphocytic leukemia. The CDR3 runs from the conserved cysteine through the conserved F or W. A D gene is named only where the DNA matches it firmly. Expanded clones are given a class, and other clones once, few, many or no size at all.

>TRBV16|TRBJ1-1|few|TRBD1
CASSHPTGQGQGNTEAFF
TGTGCCAGCAGCCACCCGACGGGACAGGGCCAGGGGAACACTGAAGCTTTCTTT
>TRBV19|TRBJ1-2|-|TRBD1
CASSPGQGIYGYTF
TGTGCCAGTAGTCCCGGACAGGGGATCTATGGCTACACCTTC
>TRBV10-3|TRBJ2-1|-|-
CAISDVNSYNEQFF
TGTGCCATCAGTGATGTTAACAGTTACAATGAGCAGTTCTTC
>TRBV7-3|TRBJ2-1|once|TRBD1
CASSSGTGPGEQFF
TGTGCCAGCAGCTCGGGGACAGGACCCGGTGAGCAGTTCTTC
>TRBV28|TRBJ1-5|-|TRBD1
CASRQTGYSNQPQHF
TGTGCCAGCAGGCAGACAGGGTATAGCAATCAGCCCCAGCATTTT
>TRBV5-1|TRBJ2-6|-|-
CASSLEVRAGANVLTF
TGCGCCAGCAGCTTGGAAGTCAGGGCTGGGGCCAACGTCCTGACTTTC
>TRBV30|TRBJ2-1|-|TRBD1
CAWGTGELNEQFF
TGTGCCTGGGGGACAGGGGAGTTGAATGAGCAGTTCTTC
>TRBV6-5|TRBJ1-5|-|TRBD1
CASRDTGGYQPQHF
TGTGCCAGCAGGGACACAGGGGGTTATCAGCCCCAGCATTTT
>TRBV9|TRBJ1-2|-|TRBD1
CASSVEGAGYGYTF
TGTGCCAGCAGCGTAGAGGGGGCCGGCTATGGCTACACCTTC
>TRBV4-2|TRBJ2-7|-|-
CASSQERDRRPLKQYF
TGTGCCAGCAGCCAAGAGCGGGACCGAAGACCCCTGAAGCAGTACTTC
>TRBV5-4|TRBJ1-4|few|TRBD1
CASSPKPGQGRPNEKLFF
TGTGCCAGCAGCCCCAAACCGGGACAGGGGCGGCCGAATGAAAAACTGTTTTTT
>TRBV4-2|TRBJ2-3|few|-
CASSQEKVGRTQYF
TGTGCCAGCAGCCAAGAGAAGGTGGGGCGAACGCAGTATTTT
>TRBV9|TRBJ2-3|-|TRBD2
CASSGRTSGTDTQYF
TGTGCCAGCAGCGGAAGGACTAGCGGCACAGATACGCAGTATTTT
>TRBV7-9|TRBJ1-2|-|-
CASSLPPPGDGYTF
TGTGCCAGCAGCTTACCACCTCCAGGGGATGGCTACACCTTC
>TRBV4-3|TRBJ2-1|few|-
CASSQSRVGDNEQFF
TGCGCCAGCAGCCAATCCAGGGTGGGTGACAATGAGCAGTTCTTC
>TRBV5-6|TRBJ2-7|-|TRBD2
CASSLAGPSGDYEQYF
TGTGCCAGCAGCTTGGCTGGTCCTAGCGGGGACTACGAGCAGTACTTC
>TRBV7-7|TRBJ2-3|-|TRBD2
CASSLGRGDTDTQYF
TGTGCCAGCAGCTTAGGGCGGGGGGACACAGATACGCAGTATTTT
>TRBV6-1|TRBJ1-1|few|-
CASIRGATEAFF
TGTGCCAGCATCAGGGGTGCGACTGAAGCTTTCTTT
>TRBV15|TRBJ1-2|-|-
CATSTGGTVYGYTF
TGTGCCACCAGCACCGGAGGGACTGTCTATGGCTACACCTTC
>TRBV6-6|TRBJ1-2|-|TRBD1
CASRTSTGGFSYGYTF
TGTGCCAGCAGAACGTCGACAGGGGGCTTTTCCTATGGCTACACCTTC
>TRBV18|TRBJ2-5|-|-
CASSRRDQETQYF
TGTGCCAGCTCACGCAGGGACCAAGAGACCCAGTACTTC
>TRBV2|TRBJ2-3|-|-
CASRASVSTDTQYF
TGTGCCAGCCGGGCTAGCGTCAGCACAGATACGCAGTATTTT
>TRBV11-1|TRBJ2-2|-|-
CASSSPPAGELFF
TGTGCCAGCAGCTCTCCCCCTGCCGGGGAGCTGTTTTTT
>TRBV5-1|TRBJ2-7|-|-
CASSVGHETYEQYF
TGCGCCAGCAGCGTGGGACACGAAACCTACGAGCAGTACTTC
>TRBV4-3|TRBJ2-1|once|-
CASRLKSSYNEQFF
TGCGCCAGTAGATTAAAGAGCTCCTACAATGAGCAGTTCTTC
>TRBV5-4|TRBJ2-7|-|TRBD2
CASRLAGAYEQYF
TGTGCCAGCAGACTAGCGGGGGCCTACGAGCAGTACTTC
>TRBV7-2|TRBJ2-5|-|-
CASSITSYQETQYF
TGTGCCAGCAGCATAACTAGCTACCAAGAGACCCAGTACTTC
>TRBV9|TRBJ2-7|few|TRBD2
CASSKSGTLSYEQYF
TGTGCCAGCAGCAAGAGCGGGACCCTCTCCTACGAGCAGTACTTC
>TRBV9|TRBJ1-5|few|TRBD1
CASSGSQGFGQPQHF
TGTGCCAGCAGCGGGTCACAGGGGTTTGGTCAGCCCCAGCATTTT
>TRBV10-2|TRBJ2-2|-|TRBD2
CASSRLADTGELFF
TGCGCCAGCAGTCGACTAGCCGACACCGGGGAGCTGTTTTTT
>TRBV6-5|TRBJ2-5|-|-
CASSRDGSYQETQYF
TGTGCCAGCAGTCGGGACGGTTCGTACCAAGAGACCCAGTACTTC
>TRBV5-4|TRBJ1-4|-|TRBD1
CASSMGQGIGEKLFF
TGTGCCAGCAGCATGGGACAGGGGATAGGTGAAAAACTGTTTTTT
>TRBV4-3|TRBJ2-2|-|-
CASSQNGPSGELFF
TGCGCCAGCAGCCAAAACGGGCCATCCGGGGAGCTGTTTTTT
>TRBV28|TRBJ1-2|few|TRBD1
CASSRPWDRHYGYTF
TGTGCCAGCAGTAGGCCCTGGGACAGACACTATGGCTACACCTTC
>TRBV6-6|TRBJ2-7|-|TRBD1
CASSARDRVYEQYF
TGTGCCAGCAGTGCCCGGGACAGGGTCTACGAGCAGTACTTC
>TRBV21-1|TRBJ2-6|-|-
CASSKGDRKFSGANVLTF
TGTGCCAGCAGCAAAGGGGACAGGAAATTCTCTGGGGCCAACGTCCTGACTTTC
>TRBV2|TRBJ2-2|-|-
CASRVGTGELFF
TGTGCCAGCAGGGTCGGGACCGGGGAGCTGTTTTTT
>TRBV7-9|TRBJ1-2|-|TRBD1
CASSSQGVGGYTF
TGTGCCAGCAGCTCCCAGGGGGTTGGGGGCTACACCTTC
>TRBV10-3|TRBJ2-7|-|TRBD2
CAISAVLGGSYEQYF
TGTGCCATCAGTGCGGTTCTCGGCGGGAGCTACGAGCAGTACTTC
>TRBV19|TRBJ1-1|-|-
CASSHYGQKKNTEAFF
TGTGCCAGTAGCCACTATGGACAGAAAAAGAACACTGAAGCTTTCTTT
>TRBV6-5|TRBJ1-2|-|-
CASSYSESTVGGYTF
TGTGCCAGCAGTTACTCTGAGTCGACAGTCGGGGGCTACACCTTC
>TRBV7-9|TRBJ2-5|-|-
CASSPYRSSGKETQYF
TGTGCCAGCAGCCCCTATCGGTCCTCGGGGAAAGAGACCCAGTACTTC
>TRBV11-2|TRBJ2-3|-|TRBD2
CASSLSGGDTDTQYF
TGTGCCAGCAGCTTATCGGGAGGTGACACAGATACGCAGTATTTT
>TRBV7-2|TRBJ1-3|-|TRBD1
CASSLGQGGGNTIYF
TGTGCCAGCAGCTTGGGACAGGGAGGCGGAAACACCATATATTTT
>TRBV11-2|TRBJ2-7|-|-
CASRPGNSYEQYF
TGTGCCAGCCGTCCAGGGAACTCCTACGAGCAGTACTTC
>TRBV6-5|TRBJ1-2|-|TRBD1
CASSPRTGAVYGYTF
TGTGCCAGCAGTCCGAGGACAGGGGCGGTCTATGGCTACACCTTC
>TRBV30|TRBJ2-2|once|TRBD1
CAESWDSNTGELFF
TGTGCCGAAAGCTGGGACAGTAACACCGGGGAGCTGTTTTTT
>TRBV7-2|TRBJ2-7|-|TRBD2
CASSLEGTSHEQYF
TGTGCCAGCAGCTTAGAGGGGACTAGTCACGAGCAGTACTTC
>TRBV27|TRBJ2-7|-|-
CASSPGVAASSYEQYF
TGTGCCAGCAGTCCAGGGGTAGCGGCGAGCTCCTACGAGCAGTACTTC
>TRBV5-4|TRBJ2-1|-|TRBD2
CASSLGTRGEQFF
TGTGCCAGCAGCTTAGGGACTAGGGGTGAGCAGTTCTTC
>TRBV7-2|TRBJ2-7|-|TRBD1
CASSPDRAYEQYF
TGTGCCAGCAGCCCGGACAGGGCCTACGAGCAGTACTTC
>TRBV6-5|TRBJ2-7|-|TRBD2
CASTGTSGSFHEQYF
TGTGCCAGCACCGGGACTAGCGGGAGTTTCCACGAGCAGTACTTC
>TRBV7-9|TRBJ2-7|-|-
CASSNPSRSQASYEQYF
TGTGCCAGCAGCAACCCTTCTAGGTCGCAGGCCTCCTACGAGCAGTACTTC
>TRBV30|TRBJ2-2|-|-
CASPGDENTGELFF
TGTGCCTCCCCCGGCGACGAGAACACCGGGGAGCTGTTTTTT
>TRBV29-1|TRBJ2-7|-|-
CSVEGREPYEQYF
TGCAGCGTTGAAGGCCGGGAGCCCTACGAGCAGTACTTC
>TRBV5-1|TRBJ2-7|-|TRBD1
CASSGRGQGIYEQYF
TGCGCCAGCAGCGGGAGGGGACAGGGGATCTACGAGCAGTACTTC